The 27 T cell receptor beta chains below were found in one sample sequenced in a study of T cells in Graves' hyperthyroidism and ophthalmopathy. Authors of the study amplified TCR beta CDR3 regions from RNA transcripts. Using the HTBI primer set, a first-round RT-PCR was run on the TCR CDR3. MiXCR was run by TCRdb on the multiplex PCR reads, yielding one entry per CDR3 protein. The table has roughly 570,000 distinct CDR3 sequences, around 16% seen once; the top ten hold less than 9.5%. Sequencing input: blood. The receptors stem from a woman aged 25 to 39 with Graves' hyperthyroidism.

This clonotype was seen ten or more times. J is TRBJ2-7 and V is TRBV7-9, with 8 bases lining up with TRBD1. The ends lost 5 bases at V and 5 bases at J; junction bases unmatched: 14. From germline, CDR1 is SEHNR and CDR2 FQNEAQ (reference sequence). The CDR3 runs to 16 residues. CDR3 sequence: CASSRTLTGTGHEQYF. CDR3 coding DNA: TGTGCCAGCAGCCGAACCTTGACCGGGACAGGCCACGAGCAGTACTTC.

This clonotype occurred many times. The chain uses TRBV11-2 and TRBJ2-5; D is unclear. CDR1 SGHAT and CDR2 FQNNGV come from the germline V gene. CDR3 length equals 15 residues. The ends were cut back, 2 bases at V and 1 base at J, with 11 bases in the middle. CDR3: CASSLHIAPQETQYF. CDR3 DNA: TGTGCCAGCAGCTTACATATTGCACCCCAAGAGACCCAGTACTTC.

Many counts were recorded for this clonotype. This chain connects TRBV7-9 to TRBJ2-3; no clear D gene. CDR3 length: 12 residues. Trimming left V 5 bases short and J 6 bases short, with 9 bases between. Germline CDR1 is SEHNR and CDR2 is FQNEAQ (reference sequence). The CDR3: CASSQSEDTQYF. The CDR3 bases are TGTGCCAGCAGCCAGAGCGAGGATACGCAGTATTTT.

V is TRBV29-1 and J is TRBJ2-6, with TRBD2 matching over 9 bases. J was trimmed by 4 bases and V by 1 base; bases with no gene match: 8. CDR1 and CDR2 (germline): SQVTM, ANQGSEA. The CDR3 is 17 amino acids. The CDR3 loop is CSVEVFSGSSGANVLTF. CDR3 sequence (DNA): TGCAGCGTTGAAGTCTTTAGCGGGAGCTCGGGGGCCAACGTCCTGACTTTC.

In its sample, this clonotype was seen a few times. The chain carries TRBV27 and TRBJ2-3; possibly TRBD2 for D (5 bases). Germline CDR1 and CDR2: MNHEY and SMNVEV (reference sequence). V was cut by 10 bases and J by 6 bases, with 14 bases left in between. This CDR3 is built from 12 residues. The CDR3 protein is CATNPGGDTQYF. CDR3 nucleotide sequence: TGTGCCACCAACCCGGGCGGGGATACGCAGTATTTT.

This clonotype was found a few times. This chain links TRBV18 with TRBJ1-3, with D unresolved. The CDR3 has 13 residues. The germline CDR1 and CDR2 sequences are KGHSH and LQKENI. Trimming removed 2 bases from V and 2 bases from J, with 4 bases in between. CDR3 sequence reads: CASSPGAGNTIYF. DNA for the CDR3: TGTGCCAGCTCACCAGGAGCTGGAAACACCATATATTTT. Together with reference TRBV18 and TRBJ1-3, the CDR3 gives the full variable domain: NAGVMQNPRHLVRRRGQEARLRCSPMKGHSHVYWYRQLPEEGLKFMVYLQKENIIDESGMPKERFSAEFPKEGPSILRIQQVVRGDSAAYFCASSPGAGNTIYFGEGSWLTVV.

This clonotype was seen a handful of times. This chain joins TRBV3-1 and TRBJ1-2; D is possibly TRBD1 (6 bases). Looked up from germline, CDR1 is LGHDT and CDR2 is YNNKEL (reference sequence). V was trimmed by 0 bases and J by 6 bases, leaving 17 bases between them. The CDR3 runs 16 residues. CDR3 region: CASSQDYRGRGNGYTF. Here the CDR3 DNA reads TGTGCCAGCAGCCAAGATTATAGGGGCAGGGGTAATGGCTACACCTTC.

In this sample, this clonotype turned up many times. The genes are TRBV18 and TRBJ2-1; 9 bases align to TRBD1. The V segment lost 4 bases and the J segment 8 bases; nucleotides outside the gene matches: 3. The CDR3 spans 13 residues. The germline V gene encodes CDR1 KGHSH and CDR2 LQKENI. CDR3 in amino acids: CASSRDREDEQFF. The DNA for the CDR3 is TGTGCCAGCTCACGGGACAGGGAGGATGAGCAGTTCTTC.

V gene TRBV18 combines with J gene TRBJ1-2; D gene ambiguous. The CDR3 consists of 14 residues. Germline V gene sequence: CDR1 KGHSH, CDR2 LQKENI. The ends were cut back, 2 bases at V and 2 bases at J, with 9 bases in the middle. Written as DNA, the CDR3 is TGTGCCAGCTCACCAACGGTGGGAAACTATGGCTACACCTTC. Its translation: CASSPTVGNYGYTF.

This clonotype was counted many times. The chain combines TRBV6-1 with TRBJ2-1; D call uncertain. This CDR3 contains 15 residues. CDR1 is MNHNS and CDR2 is SASEGT in the germline V gene. Deletions cut 5 bases from V and 1 base from J, with 12 bases between. The CDR3 is CASSPRIGSYNEQFF. As DNA, the CDR3 is TGTGCCAGCAGTCCGAGAATCGGATCCTACAATGAGCAGTTCTTC.

This clonotype was recorded at least ten times. One junction end disagrees with the germline gene, perhaps due to a read error. J is TRBJ2-2 and V is TRBV11-2; D uncertain. The V gene's germline CDR1 is SGHAT and CDR2 FQNNGV. This CDR3 spans 17 amino acids. CDR3: CASSLVASPKNAGELFF. As DNA, the CDR3 is TGTGCCAGCAGCTTAGTTGCGTCTCCGAAGAACGCCGGGGAGCTGTTTTTT.

This clonotype was recorded a few times. The chain links TRBV5-6 to TRBJ2-2; TRBD2 matches 10 bases. V was clipped by 5 bases and J by 4 bases; unmatched bases: 20. The germline V gene has CDR1 SGHDT and CDR2 YYEEEE. The CDR3 runs 20 residues. Written as DNA, the CDR3 is TGTGCCAGCAGTCAGGTAGTTGTGGCGGAACTAGCGGGACTCACCGGGGAGCTGTTTTTT. This gives the protein CASSQVVVAELAGLTGELFF.

The sample holds a few counts of this clonotype. The rearrangement links TRBV5-1 to TRBJ1-6; D is possibly TRBD1 (6 bases). The CDR3 covers 15 residues. V lost 0 bases, J lost 6 bases, and 10 bases lay in between. Looked up from germline, CDR1 is SGHRS and CDR2 is YFSETQ. In DNA form, the CDR3 reads TGCGCCAGCAGCTTGGCGGGGGCAGTTAATTCACCCCTCCACTTT. Amino acid sequence: CASSLAGAVNSPLHF.

This clonotype appeared many times. V and J are TRBV27 and TRBJ2-2; 7 bases fit TRBD2. CDR1 is MNHEY, CDR2 SMNVEV, per germline (reference sequence). The CDR3 loop spans 15 amino acids. After removal of 5 bases from V and 5 bases from J, the junction contained 8 bases not matched to a gene. In DNA, the CDR3 is TGTGCCAGCAGTCCTGGACTAGTTGGTACCGGGGAGCTGTTTTTT. Amino acid sequence: CASSPGLVGTGELFF.

This clonotype was detected a few times. The chain combines TRBV10-3 with TRBJ1-1; D is possibly TRBD1 (6 bases). The V end was cut by 3 bases, the J end by 1 base, with 9 bases between. The CDR3 covers 14 residues. Looked up from germline, CDR1 is ENHRY and CDR2 is SYGVKD. The CDR3 nucleotides read TGTGCCATCAGTGACGGGACAAAGAACACTGAAGCTTTCTTT. It is translated as CAISDGTKNTEAFF.

There are many counts of this clonotype. This chain connects TRBV7-9 to TRBJ2-7; D is possibly TRBD1 (6 bases). The ends were cut back, 1 base at V and 2 bases at J, with 12 bases in the middle. Germline assignment: CDR1 SEHNR and CDR2 FQNEAQ (reference sequence). The CDR3 is 15 amino acids. CDR3 amino acids: CASSLGGTKAYEQYF. The CDR3 nucleotides are TGTGCCAGCAGCTTAGGTGGGACAAAGGCCTACGAGCAGTACTTC.

About this clonotype itself: A read error may explain this, as a much larger clone is one base away. The V gene is TRBV6-2 or TRBV6-3, the J gene TRBJ2-7, with D perhaps matching TRBD2 (6 bases). Germline CDR1 and CDR2: MNHEY and SVGEGT. Between the trimmed V and J ends, which lost 6 bases and 2 bases, there was a span of 14 bases. The CDR3 covers 14 residues. The CDR3 nucleotides are TGTGCCAGCAGCATAGCGGTCCTAGCCTACGAGCAGTACTTC. Translating it yields CASSIAVLAYEQYF.

This clonotype was detected many times. J is TRBJ2-5 and V is TRBV20-1; D is perhaps TRBD2 (6 bases). Trimming stripped 3 bases from V and 4 bases from J, with 18 bases between. Germline V gene data show CDR1 as DFQATT and CDR2 as SNEGSKA (reference sequence). This CDR3 has 15 amino acids. For the CDR3, the DNA is TGCAGTGCTAGCCTCCTAGTGGGACTCGGAGAGACCCAGTACTTC. Protein product: CSASLLVGLGETQYF.

This clonotype was observed many times. The rearrangement links TRBV6-1 to TRBJ1-4, with D maybe TRBD1 (5 bases). CDR3 length: 13 residues. The germline V and J ends were trimmed by 5 bases and 7 bases, with 11 bases remaining between them. Per germline, CDR1 MNHNS and CDR2 SASEGT. CDR3 loop: CASSYAGREKLFF. The DNA of the CDR3 is TGTGCCAGCAGTTACGCGGGACGTGAAAAACTGTTTTTT.

This clonotype showed up just a few times. The chain joins TRBV27 to TRBJ2-7, with no clear D. CDR1 MNHEY and CDR2 SMNVEV come from the germline V gene (reference sequence). CDR3 length: 13 amino acids. V lost 4 bases to trimming and J lost 1 base, with 8 bases between them. CDR3 sequence: CASSSPQSYEQYF. The CDR3 coding sequence is TGTGCCAGCAGTTCCCCTCAATCCTACGAGCAGTACTTC.

This clonotype was detected ten times or more. The chain has TRBV3-1 and TRBJ2-7; 9 positions agree with TRBD1. V lost 3 bases, J lost 6 bases, and 6 bases stayed unmatched. The germline V gene encodes CDR1 LGHDT and CDR2 YNNKEL (reference sequence). The CDR3 totals 14 residues. The CDR3 DNA reads TGTGCCAGCAGCCAGACGGGACAGGGAGGCGAGCAGTACTTC. It translates to CASSQTGQGGEQYF.

This clonotype was recorded many times. This chain links TRBV7-2 with TRBJ1-2; TRBD1 matches 8 bases. V lost 1 base to trimming and J lost 6 bases; unmatched junction nucleotides: 7. Germline lookup yields CDR1 SGHTA and CDR2 FQGNSA. This CDR3 is built from 15 residues. The CDR3 DNA is TGTGCCAGCAGCTTAGGGACAGGGTTTCGTGATGGCTACACCTTC. Translation gives CASSLGTGFRDGYTF.

V and J are TRBV20-1 and TRBJ1-6, with TRBD1 identical over 7 bases. The CDR3 loop spans 13 amino acids. Germline assignment: CDR1 DFQATT and CDR2 SNEGSKA (reference sequence). V trimming: 5 bases; J trimming: 7 bases; junction bases outside the gene matches: 5. The CDR3 DNA reads as TGCAGTGCTGTGGGACAGACGAATTCACCCCTCCACTTT. Translating gives CSAVGQTNSPLHF.

This clonotype was observed at least ten times. The chain combines TRBV7-9 with TRBJ2-1; 9 nucleotides line up with TRBD2. The V and J ends lost 5 bases and 12 bases, in that order; junction bases with no gene match: 8. The CDR3 consists of 13 residues. Germline V gene lookup returns CDR1 SEHNR and CDR2 FQNEAQ (reference sequence). As DNA, the CDR3 is TGTGCCAGCAGCGCAAATAGCGGGAGAGGGCAGTTCTTC. Encoded protein: CASSANSGRGQFF.

This clonotype was recorded at least ten times. The rearrangement joins TRBV2 to TRBJ2-3, with 8 positions matching TRBD2. Germline trimming cut 10 bases from V and 10 bases from J; bases unmatched to any gene: 13. The CDR3 is made up of 13 amino acids. Germline V gives CDR1 SNHLY, CDR2 FYNNEI. The CDR3: CANSLGAGGAQYF. For the CDR3, the DNA is TGTGCCAACAGCCTGGGGGCGGGAGGAGCGCAGTATTTT.

This clonotype was seen at least ten times. The chain uses TRBV29-1 and TRBJ2-7; a weak D match, TRBD2 (6 bases). CDR3 length: 15 residues. In germline, CDR1 is SQVTM, CDR2 ANQGSEA. V was pared by 7 bases and J by 0 bases, with 19 bases between. The CDR3 DNA reads TGCAGCGCCGGATCCTCCTTCGGGAGCTCCTACGAGCAGTACTTC. It codes for CSAGSSFGSSYEQYF.

The sample holds many counts of this clonotype. The chain has TRBV30 and TRBJ2-3, with D unclear. V gave up 1 base and J gave up 4 bases, with 3 bases separating them. Germline assignment: CDR1 GTSNPN and CDR2 SVGIG (reference sequence). The CDR3 runs 11 residues. The CDR3 DNA reads TGTGCCTGGAGTGAGTCAGATACGCAGTATTTT. Its protein is CAWSESDTQYF. The full variable domain, its missing parts supplied by reference TRBV30 and TRBJ2-3, is SQTIHQWPATLVQPVGSPLSLECTVEGTSNPNLYWYRQAAGRGLQLLFYSVGIGQISSEVPQNLSASRPQDRQFILSSKKLLLSDSGFYLCAWSESDTQYFGPGTRLTVL.